This record looks at one TCR beta chain sequence and its context. Its antigen is unknown. This specimen comes from a study of cytomegalovirus exposure and HLA in healthy donors. Using immunoSEQ multiplex PCR, the repertoire was profiled, and TCRdb retains in-frame clones only, with some absent. The data contain 200,000 to 300,000 clones, roughly 87% of them seen just once; the ten biggest clones take up about 12%. The CDR3 sequence is 13 residues long. Trimming pared 4 bases from V and 3 bases from J, leaving 10 bases between. The V gene's germline CDR1 is SGHNT and CDR2 YYREEE (reference sequence). Notes on the study in general: Listed as cytomegalovirus-associated were 150 to 200 TCR beta chains.

V gene TRBV5-4 combines with J gene TRBJ2-5; D not certain. This TCR came from a young man in good health and CMV-seropositive. Sample: PBMCs. The CDR3 loop is CASSPPDEETQYF. The CDR3 nucleotides read TGTGCCAGCAGCCCCCCGGACGAAGAGACCCAGTACTTC.